Listed below are T cell receptor beta chains from one sample, sequenced in a study of response to subunit inactivated influenza vaccine. MiXCR, applied by TCRdb to the RT-PCR reads, yields one record per CDR3 protein. Of about 240,000 distinct CDR3 sequences in the sample, about 12% are singletons; the top ten hold over 6.5%. The sequencing used non-naive T cells sorted from PBMCs, collected 14 to 15 days before vaccination. The receptors originated from a man between 50 and 59 years old who received an inactivated influenza vaccine. The CDR3 runs from the conserved cysteine through the conserved F or W. The D gene is left open where the match is weak. Only some rows state a clone size, as once, few, many or a class for expanded clones.

size: few
V: TRBV10-3
D: TRBD1
J: TRBJ2-7
length: 15
DNA: TGTGCCATCAGTGAGAGGTTTGGACAGGGCCACGAGCAGTACTTC
CDR3: CAISERFGQGHEQYF

size: few
V: TRBV20-1
D: TRBD2
J: TRBJ2-1
length: 14
DNA: TGCAGTGCTCCGAGACTAGCGGGGCAGAGTGAGCAGTTCTTC
CDR3: CSAPRLAGQSEQFF

size: -
V: TRBV6-2/TRBV6-3
D: -
J: TRBJ2-3
length: 15
DNA: TGTGCCAGCAGCTATCGGGGGGCGAGGACAGATACGCAGTATTTT
CDR3: CASSYRGARTDTQYF

size: many
V: TRBV2
D: -
J: TRBJ1-2
length: 12
DNA: TGTGCCAGCAGAGAGGACAAGGATGGCTACACCTTC
CDR3: CASREDKDGYTF

size: many
V: TRBV7-8
D: TRBD2
J: TRBJ2-1
length: 16
DNA: TGTGCCAGCAGCTTAGGTATTAGCGGGAGTTTCAATGAGCAGTTCTTC
CDR3: CASSLGISGSFNEQFF

size: -
V: TRBV12-3/TRBV12-4
D: TRBD1
J: TRBJ2-1
length: 13
DNA: TGTGCCAGCAGTCGAGGACAGGCTGGGGAGCAGTTCTTC
CDR3: CASSRGQAGEQFF

size: few
V: TRBV6-2/TRBV6-3
D: TRBD1
J: TRBJ2-7
length: 14
DNA: TGTGCCAGTGGGGGACAGGGGTGGACCTACGAGCAGTACTTC
CDR3: CASGGQGWTYEQYF

size: -
V: TRBV6-1
D: -
J: TRBJ2-1
length: 11
DNA: TGTGCCAGCAGTGAACGACTGTTTGTAGTCTTC
CDR3: CASSERLFVVF

size: many
V: TRBV10-3
D: TRBD1
J: TRBJ1-6
length: 15
DNA: TGTGCCATCAGCTCCGGGACAGGGAAGAATTCACCCCTCCACTTT
CDR3: CAISSGTGKNSPLHF

size: -
V: TRBV18
D: -
J: TRBJ1-1
length: 15
DNA: TGTGCCAGCTCACCACGGGCAGGGGATGTTCCTGAAGCTTTCTTT
CDR3: CASSPRAGDVPEAFF

size: -
V: TRBV11-1
D: TRBD2
J: TRBJ2-1
length: 20
DNA: TGTGCCAGCAGCTTAGCGTGGGGGGCTAGCGGGGGTAGCTCCTACAATGAGCAGTTCTTC
CDR3: CASSLAWGASGGSSYNEQFF

size: many
V: TRBV2
D: -
J: TRBJ2-1
length: 16
DNA: TGTGCCAGCAGTCCTTTTGAGATAGCGACCTACAATGAGCAGTTCTTC
CDR3: CASSPFEIATYNEQFF

size: -
V: TRBV20-1
D: -
J: TRBJ1-1
length: 15
DNA: TGCAGTGCTAGAAATGGGCGCAGGCAGTTCACTGAAGCTTTCTTT
CDR3: CSARNGRRQFTEAFF

size: many
V: TRBV12-3/TRBV12-4
D: TRBD1
J: TRBJ2-5
length: 15
DNA: TGTGCCAGCAGTTCGGACAGGGACTACCAAGAGACCCAGTACTTC
CDR3: CASSSDRDYQETQYF

size: many
V: TRBV5-5
D: TRBD1
J: TRBJ1-2
length: 15
DNA: TGTGCCAGCAGCCCGCAGGGACAGGGCCTAAACGGCTACACCTTC
CDR3: CASSPQGQGLNGYTF

size: few
V: TRBV28
D: TRBD1
J: TRBJ2-5
length: 14
DNA: TGTGCCACCCAGGACAGGGGGAACGACGAGACCCAGTACTTC
CDR3: CATQDRGNDETQYF

size: -
V: TRBV19
D: TRBD1
J: TRBJ2-3
length: 14
DNA: TGTGCCAGTAGCCGGACAGGGGAGACAGATACGCAGTATTTT
CDR3: CASSRTGETDTQYF

size: many
V: TRBV29-1
D: TRBD2
J: TRBJ2-1
length: 14
DNA: TGCAGCGTTAGTACCCAGCGGGGCTACAATGAGCAGTTCTTC
CDR3: CSVSTQRGYNEQFF

size: -
V: TRBV27
D: -
J: TRBJ2-1
length: 15
DNA: TGTGCCAGCAGTTCAGGATTGGGAAGGTACAATGAGCAGTTCTTC
CDR3: CASSSGLGRYNEQFF

size: -
V: TRBV6-2/TRBV6-3
D: TRBD2
J: TRBJ2-1
length: 15
DNA: TGTGCCAGCAGCCGTGCGGGAGGGGTATACAATGAGCAGTTCTTC
CDR3: CASSRAGGVYNEQFF

size: -
V: TRBV19
D: TRBD2
J: TRBJ2-3
length: 16
DNA: TGTGCCAGTAGTAATCGGTTGGCGGGGGGAACAGATACGCAGTATTTT
CDR3: CASSNRLAGGTDTQYF

size: -
V: TRBV28
D: TRBD2
J: TRBJ2-7
length: 18
DNA: TGTGCCAGCAGTTTATCCCTGGGCCTTGGGAGCGGGGAGTACGAGCAGTACTTC
CDR3: CASSLSLGLGSGEYEQYF

size: -
V: TRBV5-1
D: TRBD1
J: TRBJ2-7
length: 18
DNA: TGCGCCAGCAGCTCCCTCACACATAGACAGGGGAGATTCGACGAGCAGTACTTC
CDR3: CASSSLTHRQGRFDEQYF

size: -
V: TRBV7-2
D: -
J: TRBJ2-3
length: 17
DNA: TGTGCCAGCAGCTTGAGGGGACAAACCTCTAGCACAGATACGCAGTATTTT
CDR3: CASSLRGQTSSTDTQYF

size: many
V: TRBV7-6
D: -
J: TRBJ2-5
length: 13
DNA: TGTGCCAGCAGCGGTCATAAGCAAGAGACCCAGTACTTC
CDR3: CASSGHKQETQYF

size: -
V: TRBV3-1
D: -
J: TRBJ1-1
length: 13
DNA: TGTGCCAGCAGCCAAGTGCCGGGGGTGGAAGCTTTCTTT
CDR3: CASSQVPGVEAFF

size: many
V: TRBV7-2
D: -
J: TRBJ1-2
length: 13
DNA: TGTGCCAGCAGTTCAGACATTAACTATGGCTACACCTTC
CDR3: CASSSDINYGYTF

size: few
V: TRBV29-1
D: -
J: TRBJ2-7
length: 14
DNA: TGCAGCGTGACCGACCCCATCGGTCCCTACGAGCAGTACTTC
CDR3: CSVTDPIGPYEQYF

size: once
V: TRBV28
D: -
J: TRBJ1-2
length: 15
DNA: TGTGCCAGCAGTTTTGGGCGGGCAGCAAACTATGGCTACACCTTC
CDR3: CASSFGRAANYGYTF